This TCR beta chain was captured in a study of long-term antiretroviral therapy in people with HIV. Study-wide results and limits: Relative to control repertoires, HIV repertoires exhibited narrower CDR3 length ranges.

This CDR3 contains 14 residues. The V gene's germline CDR1 is SNHLY and CDR2 FYNNEI. The junction had 9 bases not matched to a gene; V was cut back by 7 bases and J by 7 bases. It was version v3.0 of the immunoSEQ assay that was run at survey level. The protocol was immunoSEQ multiplex PCR, while the TCRdb copy is restricted to in-frame clones and leaves out a portion. The table includes about 16,000 clones, about 85% detected once. To note about this clone: Its antigen is unidentified.

The sequence came from a man aged 30-40 years with HIV. The chain combines TRBV2 with TRBJ2-1, with TRBD1 matching over 8 bases. The material was unsorted PBMCs, obtained 1.2 years before starting antiretroviral therapy. Here the CDR3 DNA reads TGTGCCAGCACTGGACAGGGAATTAAGAATGAGCAGTTCTTC. It is translated as CASTGQGIKNEQFF. The entire variable domain, with the rest obtained from reference TRBV2 and TRBJ2-1, is as follows: EPEVTQTPSHQVTQMGQEVILRCVPISNHLYFYWYRQILGQKVEFLVSFYNNEISEKSEIFDDQFSVERPDGSNFTLKIRSTKLEDSAMYFCASTGQGIKNEQFFGPGTRLTVL.